A selection of T cell receptor beta chains follows, all from one sample in a study of control samples from healthy donors and cancer patients. Generated by immunoSEQ multiplex PCR, the TCRdb table keeps only in-frame clones and is missing some. Here the sample spans some 150,000 clones, roughly 94% being singletons. Sample: blood. Receptors originate from a man aged 35 to 55 in good health. Both conserved end residues are part of each CDR3. D genes are given only for firm matches. Size is omitted from some rows. Given values are once, few, many or a class for expanded clones.

clone_size | j_call | v_call | d_call | cdr3_aa | cdr3_nt
- | TRBJ2-7 | TRBV24-1 | - | CATSDSRTATYEQYF | TGTGCCACCAGTGATTCCCGGACAGCCACCTACGAGCAGTACTTC
- | TRBJ2-2 | TRBV7-2 | - | CASSLQGGSFVGELFF | TGTGCCAGCAGCCTACAGGGAGGGAGCTTCGTCGGGGAGCTGTTTTTT
- | TRBJ1-2 | TRBV5-1 | - | CASSFAGGFGLFGYTF | TGCGCCAGCAGCTTCGCCGGCGGGTTCGGCCTATTTGGCTACACCTTC
- | TRBJ1-1 | TRBV7-9 | - | CATLTNTEAFF | TGTGCCACCCTAACAAACACTGAAGCTTTCTTT
- | TRBJ2-6 | TRBV6-2/TRBV6-3 | - | CASRPNRAGANVLTF | TGTGCCAGCAGGCCTAACAGGGCTGGGGCCAACGTCCTGACTTTC
- | TRBJ1-1 | TRBV29-1 | - | CSVEAEAFF | TGCAGCGTTGAAGCCGAAGCTTTCTTT
- | TRBJ1-1 | TRBV5-4 | - | CASSWGLEGNTEAFF | TGTGCCAGCAGCTGGGGCCTAGAGGGGAACACTGAAGCTTTCTTT
- | TRBJ1-1 | TRBV4-1 | - | CASSQVADANTEAFF | TGCGCCAGCAGCCAAGTCGCAGACGCGAACACTGAAGCTTTCTTT
- | TRBJ1-2 | TRBV4-3 | - | CASSQGQGGPYGYTF | TGCGCCAGCAGCCAAGGGCAGGGCGGTCCCTATGGCTACACCTTC
- | TRBJ1-6 | TRBV2 | - | CASRRTGGGNSPLHF | TGTGCCAGCAGGCGGACGGGGGGCGGGAATTCACCCCTCCACTTT
- | TRBJ2-3 | TRBV20-1 | TRBD2 | CSASRAGGSSTDTQYF | TGCAGTGCTAGTCGGGCGGGGGGATCGAGCACAGATACGCAGTATTTT
once | TRBJ2-7 | TRBV2 | - | CASRGDGAYEQYF | TGTGCCAGCAGGGGGGACGGGGCCTACGAGCAGTACTTC
- | TRBJ1-5 | TRBV7-9 | TRBD1 | CASSSAPTGGSNQPQHF | TGTGCCAGCAGCTCCGCCCCAACAGGGGGTAGCAATCAGCCCCAGCATTTT
- | TRBJ1-1 | TRBV9 | - | CASRTEAFF | TGTGCCAGCAGGACGGAAGCTTTCTTT
- | TRBJ2-7 | TRBV7-8 | - | CASSLQGGSYEQYF | TGTGCCAGCAGCTTACAGGGGGGCTCCTACGAGCAGTACTTC
- | TRBJ2-1 | TRBV28 | - | CASSPPPPGEQFF | TGTGCCAGCAGCCCCCCCCCACCGGGGGAGCAGTTCTTC
- | TRBJ2-1 | TRBV29-1 | TRBD2 | CSVGLAGDNEQFF | TGCAGCGTTGGACTAGCGGGGGACAATGAGCAGTTCTTC
- | TRBJ2-7 | TRBV28 | - | CAISRGRGRPPTYEQYF | TGTGCCATCTCCCGGGGCAGGGGACGTCCTCCAACCTACGAGCAGTACTTC
- | TRBJ1-1 | TRBV30 | - | CAWSVQRVAFF | TGTGCCTGGAGTGTTCAGCGAGTGGCTTTCTTT
- | TRBJ1-4 | TRBV4-1 | TRBD1 | CASSQDGRGQNEKLFF | TGCGCCAGCAGCCAAGATGGGAGGGGGCAGAATGAAAAACTGTTTTTT
- | TRBJ2-3 | TRBV7-2 | - | CASSPITDTQYF | TGTGCCAGCAGCCCCATCACAGATACGCAGTATTTT
- | TRBJ2-5 | TRBV28 | TRBD2 | CASSLLAGRKETQYF | TGTGCCAGCAGCCTACTAGCGGGGAGGAAAGAGACCCAGTACTTC
- | TRBJ1-5 | TRBV2 | - | CASGGEDQPQHF | TGTGCCAGCGGCGGGGAGGATCAGCCCCAGCATTTT
- | TRBJ1-2 | TRBV7-2 | TRBD1 | CASSAAGTGGSYGYTF | TGTGCCAGCAGCGCCGCCGGGACAGGAGGATCCTATGGCTACACCTTC
- | TRBJ1-4 | TRBV7-9 | TRBD1 | CASSLAGRGLGEKLFF | TGTGCCAGCAGCTTAGCGGGCAGGGGGCTTGGTGAAAAACTGTTTTTT
- | TRBJ2-1 | TRBV5-1 | TRBD2 | CASSLGGTSLRNEQFF | TGCGCCAGCAGCCTGGGGGGGACTAGCCTCAGGAATGAGCAGTTCTTC
once | TRBJ1-1 | TRBV7-9 | - | CASSFPGASWGAFF | TGTGCCAGCAGCTTTCCGGGGGCGAGTTGGGGAGCTTTCTTT
- | TRBJ2-1 | TRBV18 | - | CASSPLSGGGYNEQFF | TGTGCCAGCTCACCACTATCAGGGGGAGGGTACAATGAGCAGTTCTTC
- | TRBJ1-2 | TRBV19 | TRBD1 | CASTIPGGQGVYGYTF | TGTGCCAGTACCATCCCAGGTGGACAGGGTGTTTACGGCTACACCTTC
- | TRBJ1-5 | TRBV4-3 | - | CASSQALGTQPQHF | TGCGCCAGCAGCCAAGCTTTGGGGACGCAGCCCCAGCATTTT
- | TRBJ2-7 | TRBV6-5 | TRBD1 | CASSYLGDRGYEQYF | TGTGCCAGCAGTTACTTGGGGGACAGGGGTTACGAGCAGTACTTC
once | TRBJ2-1 | TRBV13 | - | CASSLVSYNEQFF | TGTGCCAGCAGCTTAGTCAGCTACAATGAGCAGTTCTTC
- | TRBJ2-1 | TRBV2 | TRBD2 | CASSVSLAGGEQFF | TGTGCCAGCAGTGTTAGTCTAGCGGGGGGTGAGCAGTTCTTC
- | TRBJ2-1 | TRBV7-2 | TRBD2 | CASSSARTSYEQFF | TGTGCCAGCAGCTCCGCTCGGACTAGCTATGAGCAGTTCTTC
- | TRBJ2-5 | TRBV24-1 | - | CATSDSRRQKETQYF | TGTGCCACCAGTGATTCCCGACGGCAGAAAGAGACCCAGTACTTC
- | TRBJ1-4 | TRBV6-5 | - | CASSYGASSTNEKLFF | TGTGCCAGCAGTTACGGGGCCAGCTCAACTAATGAAAAACTGTTTTTT
- | TRBJ1-1 | TRBV5-4 | - | CASSYGQGRAFF | TGTGCCAGCAGCTATGGTCAGGGACGAGCTTTCTTT
- | TRBJ1-4 | TRBV6-6 | - | CASSYRRWGEKLFF | TGTGCCAGCAGTTACAGGCGTTGGGGAGAAAAACTGTTTTTT
- | TRBJ1-2 | TRBV7-2 | - | CASSFEEFYGYTF | TGTGCCAGCAGCTTCGAGGAGTTCTATGGCTACACCTTC
once | TRBJ2-2 | TRBV7-3 | - | CASSFLSGGELFF | TGTGCCAGCAGCTTCCTTAGCGGTGGGGAGCTGTTTTTT
- | TRBJ1-1 | TRBV4-1 | - | CASSQVGRGTNTEAFF | TGCGCCAGCAGCCAAGTCGGGCGGGGAACGAACACTGAAGCTTTCTTT
- | TRBJ2-7 | TRBV28 | - | CATGQGALTEQYF | TGTGCCACCGGCCAGGGCGCGCTAACCGAGCAGTACTTC
- | TRBJ1-1 | TRBV7-9 | TRBD1 | CAGLWGDRDAEAFF | TGTGCCGGGCTCTGGGGGGACAGGGACGCTGAAGCTTTCTTT
- | TRBJ1-6 | TRBV6-6 | - | CASSSPLVYNSPLHF | TGTGCCAGCAGCTCTCCCCTGGTCTATAATTCACCCCTCCACTTT
- | TRBJ1-2 | TRBV5-1 | - | CASSFSGVGYGYTF | TGCGCCAGCAGCTTTTCCGGAGTCGGGTATGGCTACACCTTC
few | TRBJ2-7 | TRBV28 | TRBD1 | CASSPWDRGFPYEQYF | TGTGCCAGCAGCCCATGGGACAGGGGTTTCCCCTACGAGCAGTACTTC
- | TRBJ1-1 | TRBV6-5 | TRBD1 | CASRSDRGTEAFF | TGTGCCAGCAGGTCGGACAGGGGCACTGAAGCTTTCTTT
- | TRBJ2-1 | TRBV12-3/TRBV12-4 | - | CASSFGDYNEQFF | TGTGCCAGCAGTTTTGGTGATTACAATGAGCAGTTCTTC
once | TRBJ2-1 | TRBV7-2 | - | CASSLVGGSYNEQFF | TGTGCCAGCAGCTTAGTGGGGGGCTCCTACAATGAGCAGTTCTTC
- | TRBJ1-3 | TRBV15 | - | CATSRDGVSGNTIYF | TGTGCCACCAGCAGAGATGGGGTTTCTGGAAACACCATATATTTT